This T cell receptor beta chain came from a study of blood T cell repertoires in COVID-19. Across the study: The origin of the acute and convalescent COVID-19 samples was the United States, Italy and Spain.

Methods used by the authors: Reference gene primers were amplified, and this amplification served to estimate nucleated cell counts. Libraries were prepared by immunoSEQ multiplex PCR; TCRdb keeps only in-frame clonotypes and omits some of them. The V and J calls and clone size were taken over from that table, and D and trimming were inferred from the DNA. The sample lists 250,000 to 350,000 clones, 86% occurring once. Trimming took off 5 bases at V and 0 bases at J, with 15 bases between the two ends. In germline, CDR1 is SGHNT, CDR2 YYREEE (reference sequence). This CDR3 is 15 amino acids long. This clonotype was obtained from a woman in her twenties or thirties with active or convalescent COVID-19. The specimen was peripheral blood. The genes are TRBV5-4 and TRBJ2-7; possibly TRBD1 for D (7 bases). The CDR3 sequence is CASSSNRGGSYEQYF. In DNA form, the CDR3 reads TGTGCCAGCAGTAGTAACAGGGGAGGCTCCTACGAGCAGTACTTC.